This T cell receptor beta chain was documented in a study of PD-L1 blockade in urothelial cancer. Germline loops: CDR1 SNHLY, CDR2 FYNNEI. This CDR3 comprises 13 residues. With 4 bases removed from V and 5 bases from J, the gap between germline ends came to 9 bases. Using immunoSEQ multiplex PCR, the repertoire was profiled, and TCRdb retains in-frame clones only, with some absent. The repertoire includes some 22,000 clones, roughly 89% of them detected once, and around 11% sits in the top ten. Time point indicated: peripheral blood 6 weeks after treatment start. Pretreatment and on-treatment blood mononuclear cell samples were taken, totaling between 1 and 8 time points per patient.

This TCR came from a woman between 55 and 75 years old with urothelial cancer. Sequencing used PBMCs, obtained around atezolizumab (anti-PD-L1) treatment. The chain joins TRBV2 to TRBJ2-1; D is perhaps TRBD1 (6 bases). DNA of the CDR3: TGTGCCAGCAGTGTTAGGACAGACAATGAGCAGTTCTTC. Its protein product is CASSVRTDNEQFF.